These 6 T cell receptor beta chains came from one sample sequenced in a study of blood T cell repertoires in COVID-19. Some clones are missing from TCRdb's copy, which holds only in-frame ones; the method was immunoSEQ multiplex PCR. The sample contains tens of thousands of clones, around 90% of which appear only once. The source material was peripheral blood. Source of these receptors: a man in his forties or fifties with active COVID-19.

The chain recombines TRBV7-2 with TRBJ1-3; D ambiguous. The CDR3 sequence is 15 residues long. Trimming pared 0 bases from V and 0 bases from J, leaving 6 bases between. The germline gives CDR1 SGHTA, CDR2 FQGNSA. CDR3 in DNA: TGTGCCAGCAGCTTAGCCTCGCGCTCTGGAAACACCATATATTTT. Its translation: CASSLASRSGNTIYF.

The V gene is TRBV11-2, the J gene TRBJ2-7; the match to TRBD2 covers 13 bases. Germline V lookup: CDR1 SGHAT, CDR2 FQNNGV. This CDR3 region has 16 residues. V lost 5 bases to trimming and J lost 0 bases; unmatched junction nucleotides: 4. The CDR3 spells CASSPWTSGSSYEQYV. The CDR3 coding sequence is TGTGCCAGCAGCCCCTGGACTAGCGGGAGCTCCTACGAGCAGTACGTC.

The chain employs TRBV10-3 and TRBJ2-5, with 8 bases matching TRBD2. CDR3 size: 14 residues. Trimming at V came to 5 bases and at J to 2 bases, leaving 4 bases not matched to a gene. CDR1 and CDR2 (germline): ENHRY, SYGVKD. This CDR3 reads CAISRVAGQETQYF. The DNA of the CDR3 is TGTGCCATCAGTAGGGTAGCGGGGCAAGAGACCCAGTACTTC.

The chain has TRBV7-9 and TRBJ2-1; TRBD2 might be the D (6 bases). The CDR3 sequence is 14 residues long. Trimming took 1 base from V and 3 from J, leaving 7 bases between them. Germline assignment: CDR1 SEHNR and CDR2 FQNEAQ (reference sequence). CDR3 amino acids: CASSLGRGYNEQFF. The CDR3 region has the DNA TGTGCCAGCAGCTTAGGGCGGGGCTACAATGAGCAGTTCTTC.

The rearrangement joins TRBV19 to TRBJ1-2, with 9 bases matching TRBD1. The junction had 7 bases not matched to a gene; V was cut back by 8 bases and J by 6 bases. Germline loops: CDR1 LNHDA, CDR2 SQIVND (reference sequence). There are 13 residues in the CDR3. The CDR3 region has the DNA TGTGCCAGTGGGACAGGGCGGTATCATGGCTACACCTTC. Protein sequence: CASGTGRYHGYTF.

The chain has TRBV15 and TRBJ2-5; 9 bases match TRBD1. The CDR3 consists of 14 residues. Germline V gene lookup returns CDR1 LNHNV and CDR2 YYDKDF (reference sequence). After removal of 5 bases from V and 5 bases from J, the junction contained 6 bases not matched to a gene. The CDR3 coding sequence is TGTGCCACCAGCCCCCGACAGGGGGGGGAGACCCAGTACTTC. Translated, it gives CATSPRQGGETQYF.